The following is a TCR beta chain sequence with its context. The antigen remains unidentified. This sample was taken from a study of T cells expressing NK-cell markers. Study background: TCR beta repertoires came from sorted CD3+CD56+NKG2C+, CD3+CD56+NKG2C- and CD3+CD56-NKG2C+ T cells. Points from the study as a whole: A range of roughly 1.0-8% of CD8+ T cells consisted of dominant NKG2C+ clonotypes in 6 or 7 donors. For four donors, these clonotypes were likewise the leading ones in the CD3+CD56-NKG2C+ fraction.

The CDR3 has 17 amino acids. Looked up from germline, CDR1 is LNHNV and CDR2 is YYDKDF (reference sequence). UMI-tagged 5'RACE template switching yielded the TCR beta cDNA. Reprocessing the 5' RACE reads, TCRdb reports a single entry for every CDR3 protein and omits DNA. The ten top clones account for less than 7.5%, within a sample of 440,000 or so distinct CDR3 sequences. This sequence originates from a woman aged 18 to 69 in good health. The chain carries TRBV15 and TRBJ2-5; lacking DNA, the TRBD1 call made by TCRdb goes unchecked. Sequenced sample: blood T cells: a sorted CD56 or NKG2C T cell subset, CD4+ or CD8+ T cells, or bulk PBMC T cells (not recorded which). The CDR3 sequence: CATSRGGRTGPQETQYF.